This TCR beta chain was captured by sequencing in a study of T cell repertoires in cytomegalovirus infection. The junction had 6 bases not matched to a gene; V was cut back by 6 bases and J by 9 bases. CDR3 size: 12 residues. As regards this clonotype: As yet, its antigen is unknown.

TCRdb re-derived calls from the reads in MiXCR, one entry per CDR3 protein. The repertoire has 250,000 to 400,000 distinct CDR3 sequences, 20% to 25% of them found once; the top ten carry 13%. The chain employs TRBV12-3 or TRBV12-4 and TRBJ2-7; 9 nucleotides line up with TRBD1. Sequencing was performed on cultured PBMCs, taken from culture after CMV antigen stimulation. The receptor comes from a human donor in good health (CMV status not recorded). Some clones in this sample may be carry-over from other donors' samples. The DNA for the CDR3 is TGTGCCAGCAGGCCCACAGGGGGCGCGCAGTACTTC. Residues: CASRPTGGAQYF.